The 22 T cell receptor beta chains given below trace back to one sample, sequenced in a study of blood T cell repertoires in COVID-19. Measured with immunoSEQ multiplex PCR; TCRdb has only the in-frame clones, and not every one. The sample yields 100,000 to 150,000 clones, around 85% seen once. Sequenced sample: peripheral blood. These receptors were collected from a woman between 45 and 65 years old with acute or convalescent COVID-19.

This chain links TRBV4-2 with TRBJ2-7; 12 bases line up with TRBD2. The CDR3 consists of 19 residues. V dropped 6 bases and J dropped 0; count of bases not matched to a gene: 15. CDR1 and CDR2 from the germline V gene are LGHNA and YNFKEQ. The CDR3 loop is CASSQAGTSGPAFSYEQYF. The CDR3 region has the DNA TGTGCCAGCAGTCAGGCCGGGACTAGCGGGCCTGCTTTCTCCTACGAGCAGTACTTC.

This clone was seen a single time. The chain is built from TRBV10-3 and TRBJ2-3; D unclear. The CDR3 covers 16 residues. Per germline, CDR1 ENHRY and CDR2 SYGVKD. The V gene lost 0 bases and the J gene lost 2 bases, with 12 bases spanning the gap. The CDR3: CAISESSRSYTDTQYF. The DNA of the CDR3 is TGTGCCATCAGTGAGTCGTCCAGGTCATACACAGATACGCAGTATTTT.

This chain connects TRBV6-4 to TRBJ1-1; D is unclear. Deletions cut 6 bases from V and 1 base from J, with 9 bases between. The CDR3 has 13 residues. Germline CDR1 is MRHNA and CDR2 is SNTAGT. CDR3 residues: CASSALRNTEAFF. The CDR3 DNA follows: TGTGCCAGCAGCGCTCTACGGAACACTGAAGCTTTCTTT.

V usage is TRBV28 and J usage is TRBJ1-6, with D unclear. The CDR3 has 15 amino acids. Per the germline V gene, CDR1 is MDHEN and CDR2 is SYDVKM. V lost 7 bases and J 5 bases, leaving 15 bases between the germline ends. CDR3 region: CASTHEGVDNSPLHF. CDR3 bases: TGTGCCAGCACCCACGAAGGAGTGGATAATTCACCCCTCCACTTT.

The chain links TRBV14 to TRBJ1-4; D not resolved. V was trimmed by 0 bases and J by 8 bases, leaving 13 bases between them. Germline CDR1 reads SGHDN; CDR2 reads FVKESK. The CDR3 length is 15 residues. The CDR3 sequence: CASSQDIQVREKLFF. CDR3 in DNA: TGTGCCAGCAGCCAAGACATACAAGTCCGAGAAAAACTGTTTTTT.

In this sample, this clone turned up once. CDR3 protein: CASSPSHPGLVRNEQFF. DNA of the CDR3: TGTGCCAGCAGCCCGAGCCATCCGGGACTAGTAAGGAATGAGCAGTTCTTC. The J gene is TRBJ2-1, the V gene TRBV9; 8 nucleotides line up with TRBD2. Germline V gene data show CDR1 as SGDLS and CDR2 as YYNGEE. The CDR3 runs to 17 residues. J was trimmed by 7 bases and V by 4 bases; bases with no gene match: 16.

The gene calls are TRBV6-5 and TRBJ2-7, with D perhaps matching TRBD2 (6 bases). The CDR3 runs to 14 residues. The V gene lost 7 bases and the J gene lost 1 base, with 14 bases spanning the gap. The V gene's germline CDR1 is MNHEY and CDR2 SVGAGI. CDR3 in DNA: TGTGCCAGCAAACGACGGGACTCTTCCTACGAGCAGTACTTC. Residues: CASKRRDSSYEQYF.

This clone was observed a few times. This chain joins TRBV6-5 and TRBJ1-3; D might be TRBD1 (5 bases). V lost 4 bases and J lost 0, with 10 bases in between. This CDR3 has 15 amino acids. CDR1 and CDR2 from the germline V gene are MNHEY and SVGAGI. The CDR3 reads CASSSGLISGNTIYF. DNA of the CDR3: TGTGCCAGCAGTTCGGGACTGATCTCTGGAAACACCATATATTTT.

The chain recombines TRBV18 with TRBJ1-5; D possibly corresponds to TRBD1 (5 bases). CDR3 length equals 16 residues. Germline CDR1 is KGHSH and CDR2 is LQKENI. Deletions cut 4 bases from V and 1 base from J, with 14 bases between. For the CDR3, the DNA is TGTGCCAGCTCACTTAATGGAGCAGGGAGCAATCAGCCCCAGCATTTT. This translates into CASSLNGAGSNQPQHF.

Only a few counts were recorded for this clone. The rearrangement joins TRBV9 to TRBJ1-6; D is possibly TRBD1 (5 bases). CDR1 and CDR2 from the germline V gene are SGDLS and YYNGEE. The CDR3 sequence is 15 residues long. Trimming stripped 5 bases from V and 10 bases from J, with 19 bases between. This CDR3 reads CASRIGGDGGSPLHF. CDR3 nucleotides: TGTGCCAGCAGGATTGGGGGGGACGGGGGGTCACCCCTCCACTTT.

The gene calls are TRBV10-3 and TRBJ1-3, with D maybe TRBD1 (5 bases). This CDR3 contains 14 residues. Trimming removed 5 bases at V and 0 bases at J, with 8 bases between. The V gene's germline CDR1 is ENHRY and CDR2 SYGVKD. CDR3 amino acids: CAISQDSSGNTIYF. The DNA of the CDR3 is TGTGCCATCAGTCAAGACAGCTCTGGAAACACCATATATTTT.

The gene calls are TRBV6-5 and TRBJ2-7; tentative D call: TRBD1 (6 bases). Germline loops: CDR1 MNHEY, CDR2 SVGAGI. Trimming took 5 bases from V and 5 from J, leaving 7 bases between them. The CDR3 contains 11 residues. This CDR3 reads CASSQGNEQYF. CDR3 DNA sequence: TGTGCCAGCAGTCAGGGGAACGAGCAGTACTTC.

The V gene is TRBV6-6, the J gene TRBJ1-2; possibly TRBD1 for D (6 bases). The germline CDR1 and CDR2 sequences are MNHNY and SVGAGI (reference sequence). The CDR3 runs 15 residues. V was pared by 0 bases and J by 4 bases, with 12 bases between. The CDR3 region is CASSYSSTGTYGYTF. CDR3 nucleotide sequence: TGTGCCAGCAGTTACTCGTCAACAGGGACCTATGGCTACACCTTC.

This clone has just one count. The V call is TRBV9, the J call TRBJ2-2; the match to TRBD2 covers 9 bases. CDR3 size: 15 residues. Looked up from germline, CDR1 is SGDLS and CDR2 is YYNGEE. J was trimmed by 8 bases and V by 4 bases; bases with no gene match: 9. The CDR3 bases are TGTGCCAGCAGCCTGGGACTAGCCCTTTCTGGGGAGCTGTTTTTT. Translation gives CASSLGLALSGELFF.

The chain combines TRBV6-6 with TRBJ1-5; TRBD1 agrees at 8 bases. J lost 3 bases, V lost 8 bases, and 12 bases had no gene match. Per germline, CDR1 MNHNY and CDR2 SVGAGI (reference sequence). The CDR3 runs to 16 residues. The CDR3 region has the DNA TGTGCCAGCTCTACACCGCAGGGGGCTTCCAATCAGCCCCAGCATTTT. Translating it yields CASSTPQGASNQPQHF.

The V and J genes are TRBV19 and TRBJ2-2; 9 nucleotides match TRBD1. V lost 9 bases, J lost 5 bases, and 7 bases stayed unmatched. Germline lookup yields CDR1 LNHDA and CDR2 SQIVND (reference sequence). The CDR3 is 14 amino acids. CDR3: CASGRGQGTGELFF. CDR3 sequence (DNA): TGTGCCAGCGGCCGAGGACAGGGGACCGGGGAGCTGTTTTTT. Full variable domain (rest looked up from reference TRBV19 and TRBJ2-2): DGGITQSPKYLFRKEGQNVTLSCEQNLNHDAMYWYRQDPGQGLRLIYYSQIVNDFQKGDIAEGYSVSREKKESFPLTVTSAQKNPTAFYLCASGRGQGTGELFFGEGSRLTVL.

The chain joins TRBV29-1 to TRBJ1-2; TRBD1 matches at 8 bases. Germline CDR1 and CDR2: SQVTM and ANQGSEA. The length of the CDR3 is 14 residues. V lost 4 bases, J lost 0 bases, and 4 bases stayed unmatched. The CDR3 region has the DNA TGCAGCGTTGGGGACAGGCAAGCTAACTATGGCTACACCTTC. Amino acid sequence: CSVGDRQANYGYTF.

The CDR3 DNA reads TGTGCCAGCAGTTTAGGGGGACAGGGGGCTCTAAACTATCAGCCCCAGCATTTT. It translates to CASSLGGQGALNYQPQHF. The rearrangement joins TRBV27 to TRBJ1-5; 12 positions agree with TRBD1. The ends lost 2 bases at V and 5 bases at J; junction bases unmatched: 10. The germline CDR1 and CDR2 sequences are MNHEY and SMNVEV (reference sequence). This CDR3 spans 18 amino acids.

The genes are TRBV11-2 and TRBJ1-4, with a tentative D call TRBD1 (5 bases). The CDR3 is 14 amino acids. The germline gives CDR1 SGHAT, CDR2 FQNNGV. V shed 1 base and J shed 9 bases, with 12 bases lying between them. The CDR3 DNA sequence: TGTGCCAGCAGCTTAGCGGTGGGGGGGAAAAAACTGTTTTTT. Translating it yields CASSLAVGGKKLFF.

This clone is a singleton in its sample. V usage is TRBV5-3 and J usage is TRBJ2-7; D not certain. TRBV5-3 carries the ORF label, with uncertain function. The CDR3 totals 13 residues. V lost 2 bases to trimming and J lost 0 bases, with 6 bases between them. The CDR3 sequence: CARSLQDSYEQYF. The CDR3 DNA reads TGTGCCAGAAGCTTACAAGACTCCTACGAGCAGTACTTC.

V usage is TRBV19 and J usage is TRBJ1-3; no reliable D call. There are 15 residues in the CDR3. Germline V CDR1 and CDR2: LNHDA, SQIVND (reference sequence). Trimming cost V 7 bases and J 0 bases, with 13 bases left between them. The CDR3 is CASTVDTASGNTIYF. The CDR3 nucleotides read TGTGCCAGTACCGTAGACACGGCCTCTGGAAACACCATATATTTT.

The rearrangement links TRBV6-5 to TRBJ1-4; D uncertain. V was shortened by 8 bases and J by 8 bases, with 18 bases between the two germline ends. The CDR3 runs to 14 residues. Germline assignment: CDR1 MNHEY and CDR2 SVGAGI. The CDR3 sequence: CASHLGGPGEKLFF. CDR3 DNA: TGTGCCAGCCACCTAGGAGGCCCGGGAGAAAAACTGTTTTTT.